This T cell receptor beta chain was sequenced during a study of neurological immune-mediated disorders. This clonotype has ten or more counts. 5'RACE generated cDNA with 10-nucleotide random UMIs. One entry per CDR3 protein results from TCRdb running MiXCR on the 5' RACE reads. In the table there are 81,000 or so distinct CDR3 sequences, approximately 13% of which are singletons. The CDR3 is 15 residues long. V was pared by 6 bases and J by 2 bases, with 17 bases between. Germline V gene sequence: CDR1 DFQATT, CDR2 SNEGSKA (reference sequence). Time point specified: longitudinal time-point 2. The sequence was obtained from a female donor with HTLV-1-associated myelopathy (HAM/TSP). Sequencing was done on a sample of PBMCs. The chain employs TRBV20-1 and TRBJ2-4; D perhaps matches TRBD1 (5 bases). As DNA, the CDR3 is TGCAGTGCCACGGCCCCTCAGGGTCCCAAAAACATTCAGTACTTC. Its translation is CSATAPQGPKNIQYF.